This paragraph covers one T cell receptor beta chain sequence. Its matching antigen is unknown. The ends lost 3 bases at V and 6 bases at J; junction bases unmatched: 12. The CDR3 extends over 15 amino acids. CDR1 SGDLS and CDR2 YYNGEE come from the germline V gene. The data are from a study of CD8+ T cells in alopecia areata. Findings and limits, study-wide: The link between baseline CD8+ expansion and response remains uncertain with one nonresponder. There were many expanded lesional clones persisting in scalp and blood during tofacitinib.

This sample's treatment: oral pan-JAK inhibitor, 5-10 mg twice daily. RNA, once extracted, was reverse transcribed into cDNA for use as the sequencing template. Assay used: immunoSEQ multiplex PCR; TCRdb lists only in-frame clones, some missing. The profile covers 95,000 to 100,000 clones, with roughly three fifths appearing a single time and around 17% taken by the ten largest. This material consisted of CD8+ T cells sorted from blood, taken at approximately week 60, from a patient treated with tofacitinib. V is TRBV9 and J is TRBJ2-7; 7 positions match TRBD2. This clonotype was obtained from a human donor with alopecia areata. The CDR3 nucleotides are TGTGCCAGCAGCGAAACGAGCGGGGCCGGGAGCGAGCAGTACTTC. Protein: CASSETSGAGSEQYF.